The entry that follows covers one T cell receptor beta chain sequence. The sample holds one count of this clone. This clone's antigen is unknown. Base qualities are not at hand, and no much larger clone is one base apart. The donors were melanoma patients. This record belongs to a study of CD4+ T cells in melanoma (dated by TCRdb to 2022 to 2024). For context, the study as a whole: Neoantigen-specific CD4+ T cells in human melanoma were investigated in the study.

The library was prepared using the immunoSEQ multiplex PCR assay. TCRdb stores this immuneACCESS table with in-frame sequences only. Part of the clones is absent; in the studies checked, under half of the shortfall reflects unresolved V genes, and no reason is known for the rest. The sample table shows roughly 50,000 clones, and 89% are seen once. Together, the top ten hold roughly 10% of the sample. Paper-wide results and their limitations: According to the report, neoantigen-specific CD4+ T cells in melanoma displayed diverse differentiation states. Neoantigen-specific CD4+ T cells were reported to be correlated with the function of CD8+ T cells, macrophages and B cells.

Sequences MDHEN (CDR1) and SYDVKM (CDR2) are obtained from the germline V gene. V loses 6 bases of germline sequence and J loses 6 bases, and the interval between the two ends is 14 bases. The CDR3 numbers 13 residues from cysteine through phenylalanine. The CDR3 DNA has 39 bases and is translated from base 1. The sequence came from a human donor with melanoma. The sequenced sample was peripheral blood. The chain was built from TRBV28 and TRBJ1-1; the D gene lacks a confident call. CDR3 reads: CASRGSSDAEAFF. The bases are TGTGCCAGCAGGGGATCGAGCGACGCTGAAGCTTTCTTT.